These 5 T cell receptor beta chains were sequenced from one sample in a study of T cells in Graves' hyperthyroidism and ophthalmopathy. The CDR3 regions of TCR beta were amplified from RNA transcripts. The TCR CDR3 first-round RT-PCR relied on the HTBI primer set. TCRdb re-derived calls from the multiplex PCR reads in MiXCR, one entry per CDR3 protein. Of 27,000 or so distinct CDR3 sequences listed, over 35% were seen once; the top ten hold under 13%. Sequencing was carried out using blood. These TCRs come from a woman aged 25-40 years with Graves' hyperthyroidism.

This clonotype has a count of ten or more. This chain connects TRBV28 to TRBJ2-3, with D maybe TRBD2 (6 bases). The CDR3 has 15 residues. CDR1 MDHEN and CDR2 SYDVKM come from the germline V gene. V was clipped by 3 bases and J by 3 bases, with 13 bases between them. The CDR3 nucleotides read TGTGCCAGCAGTTTTCGGGGGAGAGGGACAGATACGCAGTATTTT. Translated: CASSFRGRGTDTQYF.

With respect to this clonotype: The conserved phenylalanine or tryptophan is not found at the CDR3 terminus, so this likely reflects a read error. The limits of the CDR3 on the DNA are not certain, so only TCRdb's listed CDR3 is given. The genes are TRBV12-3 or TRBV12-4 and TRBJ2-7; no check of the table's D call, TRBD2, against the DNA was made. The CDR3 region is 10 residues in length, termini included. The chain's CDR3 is CASRDSSGNT.

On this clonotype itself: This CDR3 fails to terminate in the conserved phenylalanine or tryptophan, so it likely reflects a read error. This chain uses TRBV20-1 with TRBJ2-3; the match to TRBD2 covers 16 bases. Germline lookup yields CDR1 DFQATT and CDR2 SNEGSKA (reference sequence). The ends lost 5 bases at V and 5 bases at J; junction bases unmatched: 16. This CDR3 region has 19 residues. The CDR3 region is CSAHSSGLAGGPQEDTQYL. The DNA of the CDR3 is TGCAGTGCTCATTCTTCGGGACTAGCGGGAGGGCCTCAGGAAGATACGCAGTATTTG.

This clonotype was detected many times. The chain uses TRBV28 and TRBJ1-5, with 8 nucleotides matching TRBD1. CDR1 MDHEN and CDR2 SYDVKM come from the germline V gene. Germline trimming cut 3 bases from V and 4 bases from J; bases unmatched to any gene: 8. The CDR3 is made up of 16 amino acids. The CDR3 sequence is CASSFLLRGRNQPQHF. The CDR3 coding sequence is TGTGCCAGCAGTTTTCTTCTCAGGGGGCGGAATCAGCCCCAGCATTTT.

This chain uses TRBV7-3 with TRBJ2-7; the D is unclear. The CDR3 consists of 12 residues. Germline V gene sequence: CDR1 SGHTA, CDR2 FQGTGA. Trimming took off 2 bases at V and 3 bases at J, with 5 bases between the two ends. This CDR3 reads CASSLEHYEQYF. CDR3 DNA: TGTGCCAGCAGCTTAGAACACTACGAGCAGTACTTC.